These 8 T cell receptor beta chains came from one sample sequenced in a study of shared clonotypes between healthy human individuals. Some clones are missing from TCRdb's copy, which holds only in-frame ones; the method was immunoSEQ multiplex PCR. This table has some 1.4 million clones, around 97% appearing once. The sample was naive CD4+ T cells sorted from blood. Subset denoted: CD45RA+ positively selected. Receptor source: a man under 40 in good health.

J is TRBJ2-1 and V is TRBV6-5; D ambiguous. Germline-derived CDR1 and CDR2 are MNHEY and SVGAGI. V was clipped by 2 bases and J by 6 bases, with 14 bases between them. The CDR3 runs to 15 residues. This chain's CDR3 is CASSYMASPLNEQFF. CDR3 nucleotides: TGTGCCAGCAGTTACATGGCAAGCCCTCTCAATGAGCAGTTCTTC.

The J gene is TRBJ2-1, the V gene TRBV5-1; D tentatively fits TRBD1 or TRBD2 (5 bases each). Germline CDR1 reads SGHRS; CDR2 reads YFSETQ. Deletions cut 1 base from V and 8 bases from J, with 19 bases between. This CDR3 contains 16 residues. CDR3 amino acids: CASSLSPQGVTYEQFF. The CDR3 region has the DNA TGCGCCAGCAGCTTGTCCCCGCAGGGAGTTACCTATGAGCAGTTCTTC. Looking up the rest from reference TRBV5-1 and TRBJ2-1 gives the full variable domain: KAGVTQTPRYLIKTRGQQVTLSCSPISGHRSVSWYQQTPGQGLQFLFEYFSETQRNKGNFPGRFSGRQFSNSRSEMNVSTLELGDSALYLCASSLSPQGVTYEQFFGPGTRLTVL.

The CDR3, as DNA: TGTGCCAGTAGTAGGGAGCATTCCTACGAGCAGTACTTC. This translates into CASSREHSYEQYF. J is TRBJ2-7 and V is TRBV19; a possible D gene is TRBD2 (5 bases). Germline V gene lookup returns CDR1 LNHDA and CDR2 SQIVND (reference sequence). CDR3 length: 13 amino acids. V lost 4 bases, J lost 1 base, and 8 bases lay in between.

The chain uses TRBV4-1 and TRBJ2-3, with a possible D match to TRBD2 (5 bases). This CDR3 is 15 amino acids long. Looked up from germline, CDR1 is MGHRA and CDR2 is YSYEKL. V lost 4 bases, J lost 7 bases, and 18 bases lay in between. The DNA for the CDR3 is TGCGCCAGCAGCCCCCCCGGGGTTACGTTCCATACGCAGTATTTT. Translation: CASSPPGVTFHTQYF.

The J gene is TRBJ1-1, the V gene TRBV27; D gene unclear. This CDR3 is built from 12 residues. Looked up from germline, CDR1 is MNHEY and CDR2 is SMNVEV (reference sequence). The germline V and J ends were trimmed by 8 bases and 0 bases, with 7 bases remaining between them. CDR3 region: CASHGLNTEAFF. CDR3 nucleotides: TGTGCCAGCCACGGGCTGAACACTGAAGCTTTCTTT.

This sequence joins TRBV11-3 and TRBJ1-1; perhaps TRBD1 as D (5 bases). Germline CDR1 and CDR2: SGHNT and YENEEA. With 5 bases removed from V and 5 bases from J, the gap between germline ends came to 12 bases. The CDR3 is made up of 13 amino acids. CDR3 nucleotide sequence: TGTGCCAGCAGCAAAAGGGGTAATACTGAAGCTTTCTTT. The encoded protein is CASSKRGNTEAFF.

The chain is built from TRBV19 and TRBJ2-2; 10 nucleotides match TRBD2. The junction had 11 bases not matched to a gene; V was cut back by 1 base and J by 0 bases. There are 20 residues in the CDR3. Germline values: CDR1 LNHDA, CDR2 SQIVND (reference sequence). The CDR3 region has the DNA TGTGCCAGTAGTATAGTACTACCGGGACTAGCGTTTCCGAACACCGGGGAGCTGTTTTTT. Amino acids: CASSIVLPGLAFPNTGELFF.

The V and J genes are TRBV5-1 and TRBJ2-1; weak D call: TRBD1 (5 bases). CDR1 and CDR2 (germline): SGHRS, YFSETQ. The V end lost 3 bases, the J end lost 0 bases, and 13 bases lay between the germline ends. The CDR3 sequence is 16 residues long. The CDR3 spells CASSWGDPRSYNEQFF. DNA of the CDR3: TGCGCCAGCAGCTGGGGCGACCCGCGCTCCTACAATGAGCAGTTCTTC.